The entry that follows covers one T cell receptor (beta chain) sequence. Its matching antigen is unknown. TCRdb reprocessed the 5' RACE reads via MiXCR and lists one record per CDR3 protein. The table records 90,000 to 120,000 distinct CDR3 sequences, roughly 14% of them present only once. This record belongs to a study of T-cell memory formation after mild COVID-19. About the study: Clusters were largely donor specific. Broader study findings: Among CD4+ contracting clones, most were CM and EM, and CD8+ ones EMRA.

There are 13 residues in the CDR3. Trimming cost V 3 bases and J 8 bases, with 13 bases left between them. The chain joins TRBV12-3 or TRBV12-4 to TRBJ1-2; D is perhaps TRBD1 (5 bases). The TCR originated in a man aged 18 to 29 who had mild COVID-19 (a few samples of this study predate the infection). Cell type and time point are not known. Sequencing was performed on PBMCs or a T cell subset sorted from them (not recorded which). In DNA form, the CDR3 reads TGTGCCAGCAGTTTCGGGGGGGGTGCGGGCTACACCTTC. The encoded protein is CASSFGGGAGYTF.